The rows below give T cell receptor beta chains drawn from one sample of a study of patients and donors after allogeneic stem cell transplantation. One entry per CDR3 protein, called by TCRdb with MiXCR from the RT-PCR reads. Of 150,000 to 200,000 distinct CDR3 sequences in the sample, approximately 30% are singletons; the top ten hold roughly 3%. Input material: blood, either unsorted or a sorted T cell fraction (not recorded which). These receptors were taken from a human donor who was either an allogeneic HSCT recipient or a stem cell or donor lymphocyte infusion donor (not recorded which). It is not recorded whose cells these are; they may come from a transplant donor. The conserved cysteine and the conserved F or W are not part of the CDR3 here. A D gene is named only where the DNA matches it firmly.

d_call	j_call	v_call	cdr3_aa
NA	TRBJ1-4	TRBV7-9	ASSPFRSGEKLF
TRBD2	TRBJ2-1	TRBV3-1	ASSQDWDYFTF
NA	TRBJ2-1	TRBV10-3	AIRRPWRGRSSGVYNEQF
NA	TRBJ1-3	TRBV12-3/TRBV12-4	ASSYNSGNTIY
TRBD1	TRBJ2-7	TRBV29-1	SVATGGEQY
NA	TRBJ1-3	TRBV5-1	ASSEQTGGNTIY
NA	TRBJ2-3	TRBV20-1	SAADSRGDTQY
NA	TRBJ2-7	TRBV5-6	ASSLTTAYEQY
TRBD2	TRBJ2-7	TRBV3-1	ASSQDSGPSYEQY
NA	TRBJ2-2	TRBV12-3/TRBV12-4	ASRLMGTGELF
TRBD2	TRBJ2-1	TRBV7-9	ASVRLAGEGEQF
NA	TRBJ1-1	TRBV6-5	ASSWDPLDTEAF
TRBD2	TRBJ2-1	TRBV12-3/TRBV12-4	ASSLASGDNEQF
NA	TRBJ2-7	TRBV5-1	ASSSWDPYYEQY
NA	TRBJ2-7	TRBV5-6	ASSPGIPGYEQY
NA	TRBJ2-1	TRBV28	ASSLWGRNEQF
TRBD1	TRBJ1-5	TRBV12-3/TRBV12-4	ASTWTGEGGQPQH
NA	TRBJ1-1	TRBV2	ASSEWDGQMNTEAF
NA	TRBJ1-5	TRBV24-1	ATSGSGVQPQH
NA	TRBJ1-5	TRBV12-3/TRBV12-4	ASSLIEIQPQH
TRBD1	TRBJ1-3	TRBV5-1	ASRPTGSGNTIY
TRBD1	TRBJ2-3	TRBV25-1	ASSELPGQGTDTQY
TRBD2	TRBJ2-4	TRBV10-3	ASRAGGERNIQY
TRBD2	TRBJ2-2	TRBV27	ASSLVAGYLANTGELF
NA	TRBJ2-1	TRBV10-3	AISWDNYNEQF
NA	TRBJ2-1	TRBV24-1	ATSDFVGSPQF
NA	TRBJ2-1	TRBV20-1	SAREGSSYNEQF
NA	TRBJ1-1	TRBV25-1	ASSGGRVNTEAF
NA	TRBJ2-5	TRBV18	ASSYTSVETQY
NA	TRBJ1-3	TRBV12-3/TRBV12-4	ASSFGEGNTIY
NA	TRBJ1-5	TRBV25-1	ASSEPGQPQH
TRBD1	TRBJ2-7	TRBV6-1	ASGTGTYEQY
NA	TRBJ2-7	TRBV2	ASGRGSYEQY
NA	TRBJ2-7	TRBV29-1	SVEAGTYEQY
NA	TRBJ1-2	TRBV6-5	ASSYSGRDYYGYT
NA	TRBJ1-3	TRBV18	ASSPPDSSGNTIY
NA	TRBJ2-1	TRBV27	ASTQWGVNEQF
NA	TRBJ1-1	TRBV30	AWSRQVEAF
NA	TRBJ1-5	TRBV2	ASRGGDGLINQPQH
NA	TRBJ2-6	TRBV6-5	ASSYVRASGANVLT
NA	TRBJ2-3	TRBV6-5	ASSLGVGTDTQY
TRBD2	TRBJ2-1	TRBV7-8	ASSLVVGGNEQF
NA	TRBJ1-5	TRBV20-1	SASGGGKFQPQH
NA	TRBJ1-2	TRBV4-3	ASSQDREVEYGYT
NA	TRBJ2-5	TRBV7-9	ASSVAVGGETQY
NA	TRBJ1-5	TRBV11-3	ASSLFPGRLIRNQPQH
NA	TRBJ2-1	TRBV29-1	SVERPLKGDEQF
NA	TRBJ1-1	TRBV20-1	SAYYPGNTEAF
TRBD1	TRBJ2-7	TRBV4-2	ASSPDGTGIYEQY
NA	TRBJ2-7	TRBV4-3	ASSQDPAMVREQY
TRBD2	TRBJ2-7	TRBV12-3/TRBV12-4	ASRGTSGSREQY
NA	TRBJ2-7	TRBV6-5	ASKPLGVRSSYEQY
TRBD2	TRBJ2-1	TRBV7-8	ASSSGLAGLYNEQF